These 14 T cell receptor beta chains were all obtained from the same sample, sequenced in a study of spatial heterogeneity in lung cancer. General observations from the study: Tracking of tumor mutation counts was seen in expanded intratumoral alpha and beta TCR counts.

No antigen has been assigned to these receptors. Time point here: sample taken at primary tumor resection. TCRdb recomputed calls from the 5' RACE reads with MiXCR, one row per CDR3 protein. The sample contains 9,500 to 11,000 distinct CDR3 sequences, 8% of which appear only once. The sample consisted of lung tumor tissue, taken at surgery. The receptors were sampled from a male donor with early-stage non-small cell lung cancer.

This clonotype was counted many times. The chain carries TRBV5-1 and TRBJ1-1, with D unresolved. The CDR3 consists of 15 residues. The V and J ends lost 8 bases and 0 bases respectively, with 17 bases between them. CDR1 and CDR2 (germline): SGHRS, YFSETQ. In DNA, the CDR3 is TGCGCCAGGGCGAAAGGCCCGGTGATGAACACTGAAGCTTTCTTT. Protein: CARAKGPVMNTEAFF.

The chain combines TRBV5-8 with TRBJ2-3; D remains ambiguous. Looked up from germline, CDR1 is SGHTS and CDR2 is YDEGEE. Trimming removed 1 base from V and 8 bases from J, with 11 bases in between. The CDR3 covers 13 residues. DNA of the CDR3: TGTGCCAGCAGCTTGAGAAGCGTCCCTACGCAGTATTTT. It is translated as CASSLRSVPTQYF.

This clonotype was detected many times. CDR3 in amino acids: CASSLTGGNGELFF. The CDR3, as DNA: TGCGCCAGCAGCTTGACAGGGGGAAACGGGGAGCTGTTTTTT. The gene calls are TRBV5-1 and TRBJ2-2, with 8 bases matching TRBD1. After removal of 1 base from V and 7 bases from J, the junction contained 3 bases not matched to a gene. The CDR3 extends over 14 amino acids. Looked up from germline, CDR1 is SGHRS and CDR2 is YFSETQ.

This clonotype occurred many times. The chain recombines TRBV28 with TRBJ2-1; TRBD2 matches 9 bases. V lost 3 bases, J lost 4 bases, and 7 bases stayed unmatched. CDR1 is MDHEN, CDR2 SYDVKM, per germline. The CDR3 totals 16 residues. CDR3 nucleotide sequence: TGTGCCAGCAGTTTGGGGGGGCTAGCGGGATACAATGAGCAGTTCTTC. Amino acids: CASSLGGLAGYNEQFF. Variable domain in full (rest from reference TRBV28 and TRBJ2-1): DVKVTQSSRYLVKRTGEKVFLECVQDMDHENMFWYRQDPGLGLRLIYFSYDVKMKEKGDIPEGYSVSREKKERFSLILESASTNQTSMYLCASSLGGLAGYNEQFFGPGTRLTVL.

The V call is TRBV4-3, the J call TRBJ1-1, with 9 bases that match TRBD1. Trimming took 4 bases from V and 7 from J; bases not matched to a gene: 4. CDR1 is LGHNA and CDR2 is YSLEER in the germline V gene. The CDR3 extends over 13 amino acids. The CDR3 DNA is TGCGCCAGCAGCCCCACAGGGGGCCATGAAGCTTTCTTT. Protein: CASSPTGGHEAFF.

Many counts were recorded for this clonotype. This sequence joins TRBV2 and TRBJ2-3; 8 nucleotides agree with TRBD1. Germline CDR1 is SNHLY and CDR2 is FYNNEI. Trimming at V came to 5 bases and at J to 1 base, leaving 2 bases not matched to a gene. The CDR3 has 14 residues. DNA for the CDR3: TGTGCCAGCAGTACAGGGGGAGGCACAGATACGCAGTATTTT. This codes for CASSTGGGTDTQYF.

This clonotype has ten or more counts. J is TRBJ1-4 and V is TRBV20-1; D call uncertain. The germline V gene encodes CDR1 DFQATT and CDR2 SNEGSKA (reference sequence). The CDR3 covers 15 residues. With 4 bases removed from V and 5 bases from J, the gap between germline ends came to 17 bases. CDR3 DNA sequence: TGCAGTGCTAACACCGGGCGGGTGAAAAATGAAAAACTGTTTTTT. It encodes CSANTGRVKNEKLFF.

This clonotype has ten or more counts. The chain couples TRBV5-1 to TRBJ2-2, with D possibly matching TRBD1 (5 bases). The CDR3 loop spans 13 amino acids. Per germline, CDR1 SGHRS and CDR2 YFSETQ. V lost 4 bases, J lost 1 base, and 5 bases lay in between. The CDR3 loop is CASSTGNTGELFF. The CDR3 nucleotides are TGCGCCAGCAGCACAGGGAACACCGGGGAGCTGTTTTTT.

This clonotype was picked up many times. V is TRBV20-1 and J is TRBJ2-7; TRBD2 matches at 11 bases. The CDR3 contains 15 residues. With V trimmed by 6 bases and J by 1 base, 8 bases remained unmatched. Germline V gene lookup returns CDR1 DFQATT and CDR2 SNEGSKA (reference sequence). The CDR3 protein is CSARALAGGSYEQYF. CDR3 sequence (DNA): TGCAGTGCCAGGGCCCTAGCGGGGGGTTCCTACGAGCAGTACTTC.

This clonotype was seen ten or more times. As DNA, the CDR3 is TGTGCCAGCTCACCAGCCACAGGGGGGACCTACGAGCAGTACTTC. This codes for CASSPATGGTYEQYF. The genes are TRBV18 and TRBJ2-7, with 8 nucleotides matching TRBD1. The CDR3 has 15 residues. The germline V gene has CDR1 KGHSH and CDR2 LQKENI. Trimming cost V 2 bases and J 2 bases; bases outside gene matches: 5.

This clonotype has a single count. V gene TRBV12-3 or TRBV12-4 combines with J gene TRBJ1-1; D is unclear. Trimming took off 7 bases at V and 4 bases at J, with 16 bases between the two ends. This CDR3 is 14 amino acids long. The CDR3 sequence is CASTPVGEVTEAFF. The CDR3 nucleotides read TGTGCCAGCACCCCAGTCGGGGAGGTCACTGAAGCTTTCTTT.

This clonotype was recorded many times. CDR3 protein: CASSEWRGPNTDTQYF. The CDR3 region has the DNA TGCGCCAGCAGTGAGTGGAGGGGCCCTAACACAGATACGCAGTATTTT. V and J are TRBV10-2 and TRBJ2-3; D possibly corresponds to TRBD2 (6 bases). Trimming removed 1 base at V and 2 bases at J, with 13 bases between. The germline CDR1 and CDR2 sequences are WSHSY and SAAADI. The CDR3 is 16 amino acids.

This clonotype is categorized as medium-sized. The CDR3 sequence: CASSQDRGGPGANVLTF. The CDR3 nucleotides read TGTGCCAGCAGCCAAGATCGAGGAGGCCCTGGGGCCAACGTCCTGACTTTC. The V gene is TRBV3-1, the J gene TRBJ2-6; D is possibly TRBD2 (5 bases). Trimming left V 0 bases short and J 2 bases short, with 11 bases between. The CDR3 extends over 17 amino acids. Germline loops: CDR1 LGHDT, CDR2 YNNKEL (reference sequence).

The chain links TRBV20-1 to TRBJ1-3; D call uncertain. V lost 6 bases to trimming and J lost 0 bases, with 12 bases between them. This CDR3 spans 14 amino acids. The germline gives CDR1 DFQATT, CDR2 SNEGSKA (reference sequence). CDR3 residues: CSAPGRSSGNTIYF. The CDR3 DNA reads TGCAGTGCCCCAGGACGGAGCTCTGGAAACACCATATATTTT.